Presented here are 14 T cell receptor beta chains from one specimen sequenced in a study of cytomegalovirus exposure and HLA in healthy donors. PCR was performed using 60 Vbeta and 13 Jbeta primers. Libraries were prepared by immunoSEQ multiplex PCR; TCRdb keeps only in-frame clonotypes and omits some of them. The sample includes 80,000 to 100,000 clones, about 80% of them seen just once. The sequencing input was PBMCs. Every receptor here comes from a male donor in good health and CMV-seropositive.

A note on this clone: The junction departs from germline at one end; a sequencing error may be responsible. V gene TRBV7-7 combines with J gene TRBJ2-5; 7 bases line up with TRBD1. Germline V gives CDR1 SSHAT, CDR2 FNYEAQ (reference sequence). This CDR3 comprises 14 residues. The CDR3 is CASSKDRVGETQYF. DNA for the CDR3: TGTGCTAGCAGCAAAGACAGGGTCGGAGAGACCCAGTACTTC.

The rearrangement links TRBV27 to TRBJ2-7; tentatively, D is TRBD2 (6 bases). Trimming left V 2 bases short and J 4 bases short, with 9 bases between. There are 13 residues in the CDR3. Germline V CDR1 and CDR2: MNHEY, SMNVEV (reference sequence). The CDR3 sequence is CASSLGRSYEQYF. The CDR3 DNA follows: TGTGCCAGCAGTTTAGGGAGGTCGTACGAGCAGTACTTC.

The chain combines TRBV2 with TRBJ1-6; 9 bases map to TRBD1. The CDR3 is made up of 15 amino acids. Trimming took 4 bases from V and 9 from J; bases not matched to a gene: 7. Germline-derived CDR1 and CDR2 are SNHLY and FYNNEI. The CDR3 protein is CASSAGQGSSSPLHF. The CDR3 nucleotides read TGTGCCAGCAGTGCGGGACAGGGTTCGAGTTCACCCCTCCACTTT.

This chain joins TRBV9 and TRBJ1-4; 8 nucleotides line up with TRBD1. CDR3 length: 15 amino acids. The trim removed 3 bases at V and 6 bases at J, leaving 7 bases unmatched. Germline lookup yields CDR1 SGDLS and CDR2 YYNGEE. Here the CDR3 DNA reads TGTGCCAGCAGCGCTAGCCAGGGGGCATATGAAAAACTGTTTTTT. It yields the protein CASSASQGAYEKLFF.

The rearrangement links TRBV30 to TRBJ2-2; a weak D match, TRBD1 (5 bases). CDR1 GTSNPN and CDR2 SVGIG come from the germline V gene (reference sequence). The length of the CDR3 is 18 residues. The ends were cut back, 0 bases at V and 0 bases at J, with 17 bases in the middle. This chain's CDR3 is CAWSVPPPSDTNTGELFF. DNA for the CDR3: TGTGCCTGGAGTGTACCTCCCCCCTCGGACACGAACACCGGGGAGCTGTTTTTT.

This clone appeared a few times. The chain carries TRBV4-1 and TRBJ1-1; TRBD1 aligns across 7 bases. V lost 3 bases, J lost 1 base, and 2 bases stayed unmatched. The CDR3 contains 14 residues. Germline CDR1 is MGHRA and CDR2 is YSYEKL. CDR3 amino acids: CASSHGQANTEAFF. DNA for the CDR3: TGCGCCAGCAGCCATGGACAGGCGAACACTGAAGCTTTCTTT.

In this sample, this clone turned up once. CDR3 sequence: CASSPQGRDEKLFF. The CDR3 nucleotides read TGTGCCAGCAGTCCACAGGGACGGGATGAAAAACTGTTTTTT. This chain joins TRBV27 and TRBJ1-4; D may be TRBD1 (6 bases). The CDR3 runs to 14 residues. Looked up from germline, CDR1 is MNHEY and CDR2 is SMNVEV (reference sequence). The V end was cut by 5 bases, the J end by 6 bases, with 13 bases between.

This clone occurred once. CDR3 in DNA: TGCGCCAGCAGCTTGGGGGGCAGAACTGGAAACACCATATATTTT. It encodes CASSLGGRTGNTIYF. The rearrangement joins TRBV5-1 to TRBJ1-3; TRBD1 might be the D (5 bases). Trimming stripped 0 bases from V and 2 bases from J, with 9 bases between. CDR1 is SGHRS, CDR2 YFSETQ, per germline. The CDR3 loop spans 15 amino acids.

The V gene is TRBV6-5, the J gene TRBJ1-1; D gene unclear. V was shortened by 4 bases and J by 0 bases, with 9 bases between the two germline ends. There are 14 residues in the CDR3. Looked up from germline, CDR1 is MNHEY and CDR2 is SVGAGI. CDR3 sequence reads: CASSSLGLNTEAFF. CDR3 sequence (DNA): TGTGCCAGCAGTTCTCTGGGCTTGAACACTGAAGCTTTCTTT.

This clone was seen a single time. The V call is TRBV19, the J call TRBJ1-6; D is perhaps TRBD1 (6 bases). With 5 bases removed from V and 7 bases from J, the gap between germline ends came to 18 bases. The CDR3 has 16 residues. Germline V gene sequence: CDR1 LNHDA, CDR2 SQIVND (reference sequence). This CDR3 reads CASSPPLGQSNSPLHF. The DNA of the CDR3 is TGTGCCAGTAGTCCACCCCTTGGACAGTCAAATTCACCCCTCCACTTT. Combining the CDR3 with reference TRBV19 and TRBJ1-6 gives the whole variable domain DGGITQSPKYLFRKEGQNVTLSCEQNLNHDAMYWYRQDPGQGLRLIYYSQIVNDFQKGDIAEGYSVSREKKESFPLTVTSAQKNPTAFYLCASSPPLGQSNSPLHFGNGTRLTVT.

This chain joins TRBV6-1 and TRBJ2-1, with 8 bases aligning to TRBD2. Trimming took 7 bases from V and 7 from J; bases not matched to a gene: 3. There are 12 residues in the CDR3. Germline CDR1 MNHNS, CDR2 SASEGT. In DNA, the CDR3 is TGTGCCAGCACCTTAGCGGGGAATGAGCAGTTCTTC. It translates to CASTLAGNEQFF.

This sequence joins TRBV15 and TRBJ2-2; D is possibly TRBD1 (5 bases). The germline CDR1 and CDR2 sequences are LNHNV and YYDKDF (reference sequence). V was shortened by 3 bases and J by 7 bases, with 15 bases between the two germline ends. CDR3 length: 15 residues. The chain's CDR3 is CATSSPPQGNGELFF. CDR3 coding DNA: TGTGCCACCAGCAGTCCACCTCAGGGTAACGGGGAGCTGTTTTTT.

The chain is built from TRBV29-1 and TRBJ1-1; weak D call: TRBD1 (6 bases). There are 14 residues in the CDR3. Trimming removed 3 bases from V and 8 bases from J, with 19 bases in between. The V gene's germline CDR1 is SQVTM and CDR2 ANQGSEA. Written as DNA, the CDR3 is TGCAGCGTTGACAGGACAGTAGGACCCGGCGAAGCTTTCTTT. This encodes CSVDRTVGPGEAFF. Combining the CDR3 with reference TRBV29-1 and TRBJ1-1 gives the whole variable domain SAVISQKPSRDICQRGTSLTIQCQVDSQVTMMFWYRQQPGQSLTLIATANQGSEATYESGFVIDKFPISRPNLTFSTLTVSNMSPEDSSIYLCSVDRTVGPGEAFFGQGTRLTVV.

A single count supports this clone. The genes are TRBV5-4 and TRBJ1-1; a possible D gene is TRBD1 (6 bases). V shed 3 bases and J shed 8 bases, with 11 bases lying between them. The CDR3 has 12 residues. The germline V gene encodes CDR1 SGHNT and CDR2 YYREEE (reference sequence). The CDR3 bases are TGTGCCAGCAGCTCCACAGGGTTGGAAGCTTTCTTT. Protein product: CASSSTGLEAFF.